Each of the 19 T cell receptor beta chains below was sequenced from the same sample in a study of blood T cells in healthy people across ages. A second about 6 to 12 cycle PCR used barcoded and J-beta primers. MiXCR, applied by TCRdb to the 5' RACE reads, yields one record per CDR3 protein. The table includes fewer than 2,000,000 distinct CDR3 sequences, almost 35% detected once. Sequencing was performed on blood. All receptors derive from a woman aged 25-40 years in good health.

The chain combines TRBV12-3 or TRBV12-4 with TRBJ1-5; TRBD1 agrees at 7 bases. CDR3 length equals 15 residues. V dropped 6 bases and J dropped 5; count of bases not matched to a gene: 10. CDR3 amino acids: CASRDGQVRDQPQHF. The CDR3 nucleotides are TGTGCCAGCAGGGACGGACAGGTCCGTGATCAGCCCCAGCATTTT.

Comments on this clonotype: This may be a read error: a much more frequent sequence differs by one nucleotide. The chain couples TRBV29-1 to TRBJ1-1; 7 bases align to TRBD1. The CDR3 is 13 amino acids. Germline CDR1 and CDR2: SQVTM and ANQGSEA. CDR3 protein: CNARQGPNTEAFF. As DNA, the CDR3 is TGCAACGCCCGACAGGGTCCGAACACTGAAGCTTTCTTT.

This clonotype was observed many times. The V gene is TRBV5-1, the J gene TRBJ2-3; 9 bases agree with TRBD2. CDR3 length: 16 amino acids. V trimming: 5 bases; J trimming: 2 bases; junction bases outside the gene matches: 9. CDR1 and CDR2 from the germline V gene are SGHRS and YFSETQ. The CDR3 loop reads CASRPPGLAPTDTQYF. The CDR3, as DNA: TGCGCCAGCAGGCCGCCGGGACTAGCTCCCACAGATACGCAGTATTTT.

The chain recombines TRBV7-8 with TRBJ2-7; D ambiguous. V lost 5 bases and J 0 bases, leaving 20 bases between the germline ends. The CDR3 sequence is 17 residues long. The germline gives CDR1 SGHVS, CDR2 FQNEAQ. The CDR3 here is CASSPRRLGIFSYEQYF. CDR3 nucleotides: TGTGCCAGCAGCCCCCGTCGGTTAGGGATCTTCTCCTACGAGCAGTACTTC.

Notes on this clonotype: This may be a read error, as it is one base from a much larger clone. The CDR3 reads CSARNRDRETHSYGQYF. The CDR3 nucleotides read TGCAGTGCTAGGAACCGGGACAGGGAGACCCACTCCTACGGGCAGTACTTC. The genes are TRBV20-1 and TRBJ2-4; 9 nucleotides align to TRBD1. J was trimmed by 13 bases and V by 3 bases; bases with no gene match: 22. CDR3 length: 17 amino acids. CDR1 is DFQATT and CDR2 is SNEGSKA in the germline V gene (reference sequence).

This sequence joins TRBV11-2 and TRBJ2-7; 8 bases align to TRBD1. The CDR3 covers 15 residues. Losses at the gene ends were 8 bases for V and 0 bases for J; bases not matched to a gene: 9. Germline V CDR1 and CDR2: SGHAT, FQNNGV. CDR3 sequence: CASDAGTGPSYEQYF. CDR3 DNA sequence: TGTGCCAGCGACGCCGGGACAGGACCCTCCTACGAGCAGTACTTC. Together with reference TRBV11-2 and TRBJ2-7, the CDR3 gives the full variable domain: EAGVAQSPRYKIIEKRQSVAFWCNPISGHATLYWYQQILGQGPKLLIQFQNNGVVDDSQLPKDRFSAERLKGVDSTLKIQPAKLEDSAVYLCASDAGTGPSYEQYFGPGTRLTVT.

The sample holds many counts of this clonotype. The genes are TRBV4-1 and TRBJ2-7; 9 bases match TRBD2. J gave up 2 bases and V 1 base, and 6 bases lay outside the gene matches. The CDR3 runs 16 residues. In germline, CDR1 is MGHRA, CDR2 YSYEKL. The CDR3 protein is CASSQVLVAGAYEQYF. In DNA, the CDR3 is TGCGCCAGCAGCCAAGTTCTGGTAGCGGGAGCCTACGAGCAGTACTTC.

This chain uses TRBV3-1 with TRBJ1-1; TRBD1 might be the D (6 bases). CDR1 is LGHDT, CDR2 YNNKEL, per germline (reference sequence). The CDR3 contains 16 residues. Between the trimmed V and J ends, which lost 0 bases and 1 base, there was a span of 12 bases. This CDR3 reads CASSQDRGTRNTEAFF. The CDR3 DNA follows: TGTGCCAGCAGCCAAGATCGAGGGACACGGAACACTGAAGCTTTCTTT.

This clonotype has just a few counts. The J gene is TRBJ2-1, the V gene TRBV10-2; TRBD2 might be the D (5 bases). V was trimmed by 9 bases and J by 4 bases, leaving 13 bases between them. This CDR3 comprises 13 residues. Germline V gene data show CDR1 as WSHSY and CDR2 as SAAADI. This chain's CDR3 is CASRGPLYNEQFF. The CDR3 nucleotides read TGCGCCAGTCGGGGTCCCCTTTACAATGAGCAGTTCTTC.

This clonotype was found a few times. Possible read error: a much larger clone is one base away. V and J are TRBV15 and TRBJ2-5; a possible D gene is TRBD2 (7 bases). The V end was cut by 5 bases, the J end by 11 bases, with 24 bases between. The CDR3 totals 15 residues. CDR1 and CDR2 from the germline V gene are LNHNV and YYDKDF (reference sequence). Here the CDR3 reads CATSVERGGFNEQYF. The CDR3 DNA sequence: TGTGCCACCAGCGTAGAGAGGGGGGGTTTCAATGAGCAGTACTTC.

In this sample, this clonotype turned up a few times. The junction does not match germline at one end; this may be a read error. The chain has TRBV5-1 and TRBJ1-2; D may be TRBD1 (6 bases). Looked up from germline, CDR1 is SGHRS and CDR2 is YFSETQ. The CDR3 runs 16 residues. The DNA of the CDR3 is TGCGTCAGCAGCTTGGGGCAGGGGATCCCTATCCCTGGCTACACCTTC. This sequence encodes CVSSLGQGIPIPGYTF.

This chain links TRBV28 with TRBJ2-1; D is undetermined. Trimming took off 7 bases at V and 10 bases at J, with 14 bases between the two ends. Germline V gene data show CDR1 as MDHEN and CDR2 as SYDVKM. This CDR3 spans 12 amino acids. As DNA, the CDR3 is TGTGCCAGCACCACAATGCGACGGGAGCAGTTCTTC. Amino acids: CASTTMRREQFF.

This clonotype was recorded a few times. The chain joins TRBV9 to TRBJ2-7; 10 nucleotides match TRBD2. Trimming at V came to 0 bases and at J to 4 bases, leaving 4 bases not matched to a gene. Germline loops: CDR1 SGDLS, CDR2 YYNGEE. This CDR3 comprises 15 residues. CDR3 bases: TGTGCCAGCAGCGTAGGGGGTAGCGGGGGGTACGAGCAGTACTTC. The encoded protein is CASSVGGSGGYEQYF.

A few counts support this clonotype. The chain uses TRBV9 and TRBJ2-1, with D possibly matching TRBD1 (6 bases). Trimming took off 2 bases at V and 2 bases at J, with 11 bases between the two ends. There are 15 residues in the CDR3. Germline V gene sequence: CDR1 SGDLS, CDR2 YYNGEE. CDR3 DNA sequence: TGTGCCAGCAGCGTTCTGGACAGCCCCTACAATGAGCAGTTCTTC. Translation: CASSVLDSPYNEQFF.

The CDR3 nucleotides read TGTGCCACCAGTGACCACCGGACGGGGAACACTGAAGCTTTCTTT. Translating gives CATSDHRTGNTEAFF. V is TRBV24-1 and J is TRBJ1-1; D gene ambiguous. Between the trimmed V and J ends, which lost 4 bases and 1 base, there was a span of 12 bases. Germline CDR1 is KGHDR and CDR2 is SFDVKD. The CDR3 has 15 residues.

This clonotype was observed a few times. The gene calls are TRBV10-3 and TRBJ2-1; perhaps TRBD2 as D (6 bases). The CDR3 spans 14 residues. V shed 6 bases and J shed 1 base, with 10 bases lying between them. Germline V gene sequence: CDR1 ENHRY, CDR2 SYGVKD. The CDR3 protein is CAIRYGTSYNEQFF. In DNA, the CDR3 is TGTGCCATCAGGTACGGGACTTCCTACAATGAGCAGTTCTTC.

For this clonotype: This clone may be a read error of a much larger clone one base away. CDR3 in DNA: TGCACCAGCAGCCAAGATCTTACTAGCTCTGGAGAGACCCAGTACTTC. Translating gives CTSSQDLTSSGETQYF. J is TRBJ2-5 and V is TRBV4-1; D possibly corresponds to TRBD2 (6 bases). The CDR3 loop spans 16 amino acids. The germline gives CDR1 MGHRA, CDR2 YSYEKL.

This clonotype came up a few times. The chain links TRBV6-2 or TRBV6-3 to TRBJ1-6; unclear D gene. The germline V and J ends were trimmed by 4 bases and 8 bases, with 15 bases remaining between them. CDR3 length: 15 amino acids. CDR1 is MNHEY, CDR2 SVGEGT, per germline. The CDR3 DNA reads as TGTGCCAGCAGTTCCGACGGTGCCGGTCATTCACCCCTCCACTTT. This encodes CASSSDGAGHSPLHF.

Only a few counts were recorded for this clonotype. The genes are TRBV2 and TRBJ1-5, with 8 nucleotides matching TRBD1. Germline CDR1 SNHLY, CDR2 FYNNEI. The CDR3 runs 14 residues. Germline trimming cut 4 bases from V and 1 base from J; bases unmatched to any gene: 0. The CDR3 DNA follows: TGTGCCAGCAGTGCAGGGGGCAGCAATCAGCCCCAGCATTTT. Its translation: CASSAGGSNQPQHF.